What follows are 14 T cell receptor beta chains derived from one specimen sequenced in a study of shared clonotypes between healthy human individuals. The data were produced by immunoSEQ multiplex PCR, yet TCRdb's version contains in-frame clones alone and is incomplete. Among over a million clones listed, 95% to 97% were seen once. What was sequenced was naive CD4+ T cells sorted from blood. Subset denoted: CD45RA+ positively selected. The receptors here all came from a man aged 25 to 40 in good health.

This sequence joins TRBV6-5 and TRBJ1-1; perhaps TRBD1 as D (5 bases). The V end was cut by 5 bases, the J end by 0 bases, with 13 bases between. Per the germline V gene, CDR1 is MNHEY and CDR2 is SVGAGI. The CDR3 covers 15 residues. Written as DNA, the CDR3 is TGTGCCAGCAGTCACCAGGCGGGGGTGAACACTGAAGCTTTCTTT. It yields the protein CASSHQAGVNTEAFF.

The CDR3 spells CASSQAWGTYNEQFF. CDR3 nucleotides: TGTGCCAGCAGCCAAGCCTGGGGCACCTACAATGAGCAGTTCTTC. The rearrangement uses TRBV14 and TRBJ2-1; a possible D gene is TRBD1 (5 bases). The V gene lost 1 base and the J gene lost 2 bases, with 9 bases spanning the gap. Germline V CDR1 and CDR2: SGHDN, FVKESK. The CDR3 loop spans 15 amino acids.

This sequence joins TRBV18 and TRBJ2-6; D is perhaps TRBD1 (5 bases). The V gene's germline CDR1 is KGHSH and CDR2 LQKENI. The CDR3 is 18 residues long. V shed 0 bases and J shed 0 bases, with 12 bases lying between them. The CDR3 protein is CASSPPGQLLSGANVLTF. The CDR3 nucleotides are TGTGCCAGCTCACCACCGGGGCAGCTTCTCTCTGGGGCCAACGTCCTGACTTTC.

This rearrangement joins TRBV6-1 to TRBJ2-3; D call uncertain. The V and J ends lost 11 bases and 3 bases respectively, with 18 bases between them. The V gene's germline CDR1 is MNHNS and CDR2 SASEGT. The CDR3 extends over 14 amino acids. This chain's CDR3 is CAAKSSAATDTQYF. The CDR3 DNA sequence: TGTGCCGCGAAGTCATCGGCGGCAACAGATACGCAGTATTTT.

On this clone itself: Other DNA sequences from this sample encode an identical CDR3 as well. The V call is TRBV7-9, the J call TRBJ2-1; 8 positions agree with TRBD2. The CDR3 consists of 15 residues. Germline CDR1 reads SEHNR; CDR2 reads FQNEAQ (reference sequence). The V and J ends lost 1 base and 4 bases, in that order; junction bases with no gene match: 3. The chain's CDR3 is CASSLGLASYNEQFF. The CDR3 DNA reads as TGTGCCAGCAGCTTAGGACTAGCGAGTTACAATGAGCAGTTCTTC.

The chain uses TRBV6-1 and TRBJ2-2; D perhaps matches TRBD1 (6 bases). Germline CDR1 is MNHNS and CDR2 is SASEGT. The CDR3 covers 14 residues. The germline V and J ends were trimmed by 8 bases and 1 base, with 11 bases remaining between them. The CDR3 sequence is CASQNRENTGELFF. The DNA of the CDR3 is TGTGCCAGCCAAAACAGGGAGAACACCGGGGAGCTGTTTTTT.

The chain couples TRBV28 to TRBJ1-2; D unresolved. The CDR3 length is 13 residues. Looked up from germline, CDR1 is MDHEN and CDR2 is SYDVKM. V dropped 4 bases and J dropped 4 bases, with 10 bases sitting between them. CDR3 coding DNA: TGTGCCAGCAGTTCCGATATTATCTATGGCTACACCTTC. Protein product: CASSSDIIYGYTF.

This chain uses TRBV30 with TRBJ2-5, with 10 bases lining up with TRBD2. V lost 0 bases and J lost 3; bases outside the gene matches: 4. The CDR3 covers 15 residues. Germline CDR1 reads GTSNPN; CDR2 reads SVGIG (reference sequence). CDR3 protein: CAWSVLGLAEETQYF. The CDR3 DNA follows: TGTGCCTGGAGTGTACTAGGACTAGCGGAAGAGACCCAGTACTTC.

This rearrangement joins TRBV13 to TRBJ2-1; the match to TRBD2 covers 13 bases. V dropped 4 bases and J dropped 9; count of bases not matched to a gene: 9. Germline V gene sequence: CDR1 PRHDT, CDR2 FYEKMQ (reference sequence). This CDR3 is 16 amino acids long. The CDR3 DNA reads TGTGCCAGCAGCTCCTCGGGACTAGCGGGATGGGCTGAGCAGTTCTTC. It yields the protein CASSSSGLAGWAEQFF.

This clone occurred once. The V and J genes are TRBV5-1 and TRBJ2-3, with TRBD2 as a possible D gene (5 bases). Germline CDR1 and CDR2: SGHRS and YFSETQ. The CDR3 totals 15 residues. Trimming cost V 0 bases and J 2 bases, with 10 bases left between them. The CDR3 spells CASSLGAGDTDTQYF. The CDR3 DNA reads as TGCGCCAGCAGCTTGGGGGCGGGCGACACAGATACGCAGTATTTT.

The chain links TRBV6-5 to TRBJ2-7; 10 bases are shared with TRBD1. Germline values: CDR1 MNHEY, CDR2 SVGAGI. Trimming removed 0 bases from V and 3 bases from J; junction bases left unmatched: 5. The CDR3 extends over 16 amino acids. The CDR3 DNA is TGTGCCAGCAGTTACTCCCTGGGACAGGGGAACTACGAGCAGTACTTC. Amino acids: CASSYSLGQGNYEQYF.

The CDR3 is CASSASLLGNTIYF. CDR3 sequence (DNA): TGTGCCAGCAGTGCTTCCTTACTCGGAAACACCATATATTTT. The chain is built from TRBV25-1 and TRBJ1-3; no definite D call. There are 14 residues in the CDR3. Germline V gene sequence: CDR1 MGHDK, CDR2 SYGVNS. Trimming removed 4 bases from V and 4 bases from J, with 11 bases in between.

The chain couples TRBV5-1 to TRBJ1-1; 9 positions match TRBD1. From germline, CDR1 is SGHRS and CDR2 YFSETQ. V shed 3 bases and J 5 bases; nucleotides not matched to a gene: 11. CDR3 size: 16 residues. For the CDR3, the DNA is TGCGCCAGCAGCTCGCGACAGGGGGAAGGCGGGACTGAAGCTTTCTTT. This gives the protein CASSSRQGEGGTEAFF. Full variable domain (remainder filled in from reference TRBV5-1 and TRBJ1-1): KAGVTQTPRYLIKTRGQQVTLSCSPISGHRSVSWYQQTPGQGLQFLFEYFSETQRNKGNFPGRFSGRQFSNSRSEMNVSTLELGDSALYLCASSSRQGEGGTEAFFGQGTRLTVV.

The J gene is TRBJ2-1, the V gene TRBV5-1; possibly TRBD1 for D (6 bases). The germline V and J ends were trimmed by 4 bases and 4 bases, with 21 bases remaining between them. The CDR3 length is 17 residues. Germline V lookup: CDR1 SGHRS, CDR2 YFSETQ. The CDR3 DNA follows: TGCGCCAGCAGCCCGTCGACAGGCTTCCTCGGGTACAATGAGCAGTTCTTC. Its protein product is CASSPSTGFLGYNEQFF.